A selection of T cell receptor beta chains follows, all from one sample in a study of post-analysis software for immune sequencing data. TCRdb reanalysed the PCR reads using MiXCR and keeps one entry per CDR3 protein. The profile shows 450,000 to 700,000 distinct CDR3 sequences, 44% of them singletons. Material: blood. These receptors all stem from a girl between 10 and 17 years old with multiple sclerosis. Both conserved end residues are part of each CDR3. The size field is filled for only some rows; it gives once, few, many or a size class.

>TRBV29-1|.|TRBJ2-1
CSVRTAYNEQFF
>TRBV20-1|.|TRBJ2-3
CSARAPDGTDTQYF
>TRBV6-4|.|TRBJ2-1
CASSDSNSGGYDEQFF
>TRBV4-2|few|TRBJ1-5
CASSQDRTNNQPQHF
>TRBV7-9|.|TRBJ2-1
CASSLVPGAGWNEQFF
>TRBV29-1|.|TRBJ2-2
CSVDRETGELFF
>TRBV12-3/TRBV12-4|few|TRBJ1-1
CASSLAQLSEAFF
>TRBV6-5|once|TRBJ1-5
CASSARRSSNQPQHF
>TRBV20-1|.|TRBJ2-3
CSASHSDTQYF
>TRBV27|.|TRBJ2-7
CASRRELAGAYEQYF
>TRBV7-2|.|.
CASSSLTSGTYEQYF
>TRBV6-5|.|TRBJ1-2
CASTRGQALGGYTF
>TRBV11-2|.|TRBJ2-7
CASSFWREDYEQYF
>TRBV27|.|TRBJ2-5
CASSPGVAGQETQYF
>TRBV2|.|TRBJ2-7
CASGGYRGNPKQYF
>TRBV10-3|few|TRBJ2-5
CATRLAGSQETQYF
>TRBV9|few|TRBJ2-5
CASSVTRGSGETQYF
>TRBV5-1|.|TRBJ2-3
CASSRGQPSTDTQYF
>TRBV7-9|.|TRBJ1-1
CASRGRTNTEAFF
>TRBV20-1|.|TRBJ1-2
CSARDLGALGYTF
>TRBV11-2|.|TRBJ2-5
CASSFRANGLQTQYF
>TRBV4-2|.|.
CASSQGQGRDIQYF
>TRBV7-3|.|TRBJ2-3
CASSTRDSDTQYF
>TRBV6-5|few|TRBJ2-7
CASRRGDEQYF
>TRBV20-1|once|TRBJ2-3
CSARGILLGVAPDTQYF
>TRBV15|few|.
CATRTRIYEQYF
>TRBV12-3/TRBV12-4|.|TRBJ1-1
CASSFGALRAFF
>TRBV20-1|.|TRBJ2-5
CSGPFIETQYF
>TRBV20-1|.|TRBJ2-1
CSAREGGTTSDEQFF
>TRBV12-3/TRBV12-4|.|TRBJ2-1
CASSLAQGASYNEQFF
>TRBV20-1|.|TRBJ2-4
CSARTGGRNIQYF
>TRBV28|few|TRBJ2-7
CASTGQPSSYEQYF
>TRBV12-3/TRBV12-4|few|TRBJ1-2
CASSIRDRDFGYTF
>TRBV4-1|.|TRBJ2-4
CASSQEGRGSPIGKNIQYF
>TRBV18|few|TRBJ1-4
CASSRDREKLFF
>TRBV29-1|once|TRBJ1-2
CSVEGFGTGIYYGYTF
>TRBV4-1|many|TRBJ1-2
CASRPGTGGGYTF
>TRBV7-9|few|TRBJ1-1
CASSPRGRSTEAFF
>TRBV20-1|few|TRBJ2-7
CSAFGDTFYEQYF
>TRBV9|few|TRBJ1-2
CASSDGIGGVGYTF